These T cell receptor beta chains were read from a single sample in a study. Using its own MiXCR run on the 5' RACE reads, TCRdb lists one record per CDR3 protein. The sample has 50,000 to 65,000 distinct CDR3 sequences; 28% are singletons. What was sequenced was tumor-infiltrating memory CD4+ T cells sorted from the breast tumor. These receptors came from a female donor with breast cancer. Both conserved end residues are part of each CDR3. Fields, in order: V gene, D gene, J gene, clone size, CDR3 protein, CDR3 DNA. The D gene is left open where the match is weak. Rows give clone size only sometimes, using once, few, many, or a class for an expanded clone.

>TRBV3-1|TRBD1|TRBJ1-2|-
CASSPQGTAVGYTF
TGTGCCAGCAGCCCACAGGGGACCGCGGTAGGCTACACCTTC
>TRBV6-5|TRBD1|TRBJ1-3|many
CASSRDSSGNTIYF
TGTGCCAGCAGCCGGGACAGCTCTGGAAACACCATATATTTT
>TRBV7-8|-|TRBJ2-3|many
CASSSQRGRGDTQYF
TGTGCCAGCAGCTCCCAACGCGGGCGCGGAGATACGCAGTATTTT
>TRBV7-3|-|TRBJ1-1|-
CASSLNGNTEAFF
TGCGCCAGCAGCTTAAACGGGAACACTGAAGCTTTCTTT
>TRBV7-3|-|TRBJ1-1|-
CASSLAGVGEAFF
TGTGCCAGCAGCCTCGCGGGGGTCGGTGAAGCTTTCTTT
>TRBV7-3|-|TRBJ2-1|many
CASSLFDARAGNEQFF
TGTGCCAGCAGCTTATTTGACGCTAGGGCTGGGAATGAGCAGTTCTTC
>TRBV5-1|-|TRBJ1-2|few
CASSLVSGFYGYTF
TGCGCCAGCAGCTTGGTGTCGGGCTTCTATGGCTACACCTTC
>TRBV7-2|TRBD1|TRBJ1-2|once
CASSLVIQGASPYTF
TGTGCCAGCAGCTTAGTCATCCAGGGGGCTTCGCCCTACACCTTC
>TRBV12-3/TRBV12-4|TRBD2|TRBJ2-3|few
CASRTSGFTDTQYF
TGTGCCAGCAGGACTAGCGGATTCACAGATACGCAGTATTTT
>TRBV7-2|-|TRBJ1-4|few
CAIRRTVGEKLFF
TGTGCCATCCGGAGGACAGTAGGGGAAAAACTGTTTTTT
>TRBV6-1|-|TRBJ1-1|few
CASTTDSNTEAFF
TGTGCCAGCACGACAGACTCGAACACTGAAGCTTTCTTT
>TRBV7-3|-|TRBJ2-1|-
CASSAYYDNEQFF
TGTGCCAGCAGCGCCTACTACGACAATGAGCAGTTCTTC
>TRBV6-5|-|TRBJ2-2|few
CASGRMADYTGELFF
TGTGCCAGCGGGCGCATGGCGGATTACACCGGGGAGCTGTTTTTT
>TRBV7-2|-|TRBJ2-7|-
CASSLRTEGPYEQYF
TGTGCCAGCAGCTTAAGGACGGAAGGACCCTACGAGCAGTACTTC
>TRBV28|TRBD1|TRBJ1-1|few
CASRGQGVTEAFF
TGTGCCAGCAGAGGACAGGGAGTGACTGAAGCTTTCTTT
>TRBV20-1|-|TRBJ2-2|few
CSGGRGEELFF
TGCAGTGGCGGCCGGGGCGAGGAGCTGTTTTTT
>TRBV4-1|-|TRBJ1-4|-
CASSPLPYNQKLFF
TGCGCCAGCAGCCCCCTCCCTTATAATCAAAAACTGTTTTTT
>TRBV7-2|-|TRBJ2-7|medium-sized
CASSPRQSNEQYF
TGTGCCAGCAGCCCCCGCCAGAGTAACGAGCAGTACTTC
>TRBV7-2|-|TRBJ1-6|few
CASSSGVGSPLHF
TGTGCCAGCAGCTCCGGGGTAGGATCACCCCTCCACTTT
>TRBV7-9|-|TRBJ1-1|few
CASSVHREDLEAFF
TGTGCCAGCAGTGTACATAGGGAAGACCTTGAAGCTTTCTTT
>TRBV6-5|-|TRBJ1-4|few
CASSVLGEKLFF
TGTGCCAGCAGTGTGTTGGGCGAAAAACTGTTTTTT
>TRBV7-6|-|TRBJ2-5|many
CASSPMTGDGETQYF
TGTGCCAGCAGCCCCATGACGGGGGACGGAGAGACCCAGTACTTC
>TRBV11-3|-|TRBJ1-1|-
CASSSGSGLNTEAFF
TGTGCCAGCAGCTCAGGATCGGGCTTGAACACTGAAGCTTTCTTT
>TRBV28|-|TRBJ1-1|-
CASPSDTEAFF
TGTGCCAGCCCCTCCGACACTGAAGCTTTCTTT
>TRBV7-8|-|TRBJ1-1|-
CASSPRRGSGEAFF
TGTGCCAGCAGCCCCCGCCGGGGTTCGGGTGAAGCTTTCTTT
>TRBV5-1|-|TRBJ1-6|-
CASSRTASNSPLHF
TGCGCCAGCAGCAGGACAGCGTCCAATTCACCCCTCCACTTT
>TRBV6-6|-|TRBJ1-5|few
CASRPREGQPQHF
TGTGCCAGCAGACCCAGGGAGGGTCAGCCCCAGCATTTT
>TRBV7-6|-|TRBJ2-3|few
CASSSRPADWETDTQYF
TGTGCCAGCAGCTCCCGCCCCGCGGACTGGGAAACAGATACGCAGTATTTT
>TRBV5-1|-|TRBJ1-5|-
CASSLTGRGDQPQHF
TGCGCCAGCAGCTTAACAGGGAGGGGGGATCAGCCCCAGCATTTT
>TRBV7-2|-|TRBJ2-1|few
CASSLLGFENEQFF
TGTGCCAGCAGCTTACTAGGCTTTGAAAATGAGCAGTTCTTC
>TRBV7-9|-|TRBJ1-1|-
CASSRNLNTEAFF
TGTGCCAGCAGCCGCAATTTGAACACTGAAGCTTTCTTT
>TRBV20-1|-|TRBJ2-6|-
CSARGLAGANVLTF
TGCAGTGCTAGGGGGTTGGCTGGGGCCAACGTCCTGACTTTC
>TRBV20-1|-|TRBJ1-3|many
CSAARGWGQGSSGNTIYF
TGCAGTGCCGCGCGTGGTTGGGGGCAGGGAAGTTCGGGAAACACCATATATTTT
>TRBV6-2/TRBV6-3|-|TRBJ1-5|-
CASRTEGNQPQHF
TGTGCCAGCAGGACAGAGGGCAATCAGCCCCAGCATTTT
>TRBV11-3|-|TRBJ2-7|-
CASSPGTVNYEQYF
TGTGCCAGCAGCCCCGGGACGGTGAACTACGAGCAGTACTTC
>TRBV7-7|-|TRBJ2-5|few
CASSFGRQETQYF
TGTGCTAGCAGCTTCGGCAGACAAGAGACCCAGTACTTC
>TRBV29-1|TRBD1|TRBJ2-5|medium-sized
CSVGGQGFETQYF
TGCAGCGTTGGGGGACAGGGCTTTGAGACCCAGTACTTC
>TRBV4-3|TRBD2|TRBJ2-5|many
CASSQDLAGGPQETQYF
TGCGCCAGCAGCCAGGATTTAGCGGGAGGGCCCCAAGAGACCCAGTACTTC
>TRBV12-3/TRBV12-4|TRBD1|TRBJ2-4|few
CASSQQGAAKNIQYF
TGTGCCAGCAGTCAACAGGGGGCGGCCAAAAACATTCAGTACTTC
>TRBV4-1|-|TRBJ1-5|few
CASSQVAGASQHF
TGCGCCAGCAGCCAAGTAGCCGGGGCGTCCCAGCATTTT
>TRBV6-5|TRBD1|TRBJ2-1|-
CASSSRDRGYNEQFF
TGTGCCAGCAGTTCCCGGGACAGGGGGTACAATGAGCAGTTCTTC
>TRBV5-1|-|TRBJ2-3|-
CANSLLGTSTDTQYF
TGCGCCAACAGCTTGCTGGGGACTAGCACAGATACGCAGTATTTT
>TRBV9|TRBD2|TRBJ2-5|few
CASSVGAGGGAETQYF
TGTGCCAGCAGCGTAGGAGCGGGAGGGGGGGCAGAGACCCAGTACTTC
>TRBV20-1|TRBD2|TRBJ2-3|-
CSARGGSPDTQYF
TGCAGTGCTAGAGGCGGGAGCCCAGATACGCAGTATTTT